This entry is about one T cell receptor (beta chain). What it recognizes is unknown. The sample originates from a study of T cell responses to AZD1222 COVID-19 vaccine. Findings and caveats of the study: Donors were mostly white British, more females; clonal diversity possibly underestimated.

TCRdb's table, derived via immunoSEQ multiplex PCR, lists solely in-frame clones and lacks some. The top ten hold about 5.3% of the sample, which has about 120,000 clones, 91% seen once. The CDR3 has 13 residues. Germline trimming cut 7 bases from V and 7 bases from J; bases unmatched to any gene: 2. In germline, CDR1 is SNHLY, CDR2 FYNNEI. This sequence joins TRBV2 and TRBJ1-6, with TRBD1 matching 9 bases. Here the sequenced sample was peripheral blood, taken on day 0 of AZD1222 vaccination. This TCR was recovered from an adult in good health. This CDR3 is CASKTGGNSPLHF. CDR3 nucleotides: TGTGCCAGCAAGACAGGGGGGAATTCACCCCTCCACTTT.